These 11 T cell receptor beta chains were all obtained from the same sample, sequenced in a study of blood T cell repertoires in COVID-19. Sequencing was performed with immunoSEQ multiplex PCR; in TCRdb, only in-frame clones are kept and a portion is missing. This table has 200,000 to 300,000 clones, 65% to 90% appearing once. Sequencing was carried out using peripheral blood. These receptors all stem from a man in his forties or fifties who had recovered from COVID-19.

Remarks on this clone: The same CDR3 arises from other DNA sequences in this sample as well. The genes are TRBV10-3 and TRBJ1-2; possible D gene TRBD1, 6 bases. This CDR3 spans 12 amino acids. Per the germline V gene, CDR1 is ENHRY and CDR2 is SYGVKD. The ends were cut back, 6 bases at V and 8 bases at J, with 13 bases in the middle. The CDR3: CAISDTGNGYTF. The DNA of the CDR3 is TGTGCCATCAGCGATACAGGGAACGGCTACACCTTC.

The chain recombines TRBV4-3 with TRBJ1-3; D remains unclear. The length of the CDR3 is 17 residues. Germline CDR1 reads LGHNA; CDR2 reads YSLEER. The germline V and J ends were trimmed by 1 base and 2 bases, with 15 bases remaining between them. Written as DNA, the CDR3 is TGCGCCAGCAGCCAAGTACGGCAGGCAAACGCTGGAAACACCATATATTTT. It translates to CASSQVRQANAGNTIYF.

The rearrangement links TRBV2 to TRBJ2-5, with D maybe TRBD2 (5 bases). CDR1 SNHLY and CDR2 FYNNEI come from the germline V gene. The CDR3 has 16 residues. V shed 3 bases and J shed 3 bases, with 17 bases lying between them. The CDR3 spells CASSDWGDVGEETQYF. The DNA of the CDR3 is TGTGCCAGCAGTGATTGGGGAGATGTCGGGGAAGAGACCCAGTACTTC.

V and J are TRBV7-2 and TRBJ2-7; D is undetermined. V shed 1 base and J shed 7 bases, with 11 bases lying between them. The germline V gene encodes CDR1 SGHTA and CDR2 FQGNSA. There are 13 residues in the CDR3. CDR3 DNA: TGTGCCAGCAGCTTAGTGGGTTTCGGGGAGCAGTACTTC. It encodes CASSLVGFGEQYF.

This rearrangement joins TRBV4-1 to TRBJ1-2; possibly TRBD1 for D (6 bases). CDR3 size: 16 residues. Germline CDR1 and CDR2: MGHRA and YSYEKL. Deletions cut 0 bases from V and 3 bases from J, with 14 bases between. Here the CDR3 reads CASSQEGTGWDYGYTF. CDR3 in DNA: TGCGCCAGCAGCCAAGAGGGCACAGGGTGGGACTATGGCTACACCTTC.

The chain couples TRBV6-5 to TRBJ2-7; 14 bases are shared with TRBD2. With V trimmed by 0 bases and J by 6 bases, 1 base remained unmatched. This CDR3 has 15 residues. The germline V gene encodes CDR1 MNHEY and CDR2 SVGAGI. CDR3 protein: CASSYSGLAGVEQYF. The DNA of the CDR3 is TGTGCCAGCAGTTACTCGGGACTAGCGGGAGTCGAGCAGTACTTC.

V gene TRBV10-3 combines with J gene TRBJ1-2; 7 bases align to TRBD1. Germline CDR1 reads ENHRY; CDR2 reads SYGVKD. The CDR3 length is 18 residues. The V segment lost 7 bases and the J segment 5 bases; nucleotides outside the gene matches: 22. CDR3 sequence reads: CAIKIGQEGRRGPYGYTF. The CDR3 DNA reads TGTGCCATCAAAATTGGACAGGAGGGTCGCCGAGGGCCTTATGGCTACACCTTC.

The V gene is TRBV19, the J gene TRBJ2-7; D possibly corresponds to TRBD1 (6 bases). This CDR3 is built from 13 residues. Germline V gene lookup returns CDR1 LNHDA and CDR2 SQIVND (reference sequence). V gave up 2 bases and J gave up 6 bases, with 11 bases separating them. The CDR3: CASSITRDTEQYF. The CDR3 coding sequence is TGTGCCAGTAGTATAACCCGGGACACCGAGCAGTACTTC.

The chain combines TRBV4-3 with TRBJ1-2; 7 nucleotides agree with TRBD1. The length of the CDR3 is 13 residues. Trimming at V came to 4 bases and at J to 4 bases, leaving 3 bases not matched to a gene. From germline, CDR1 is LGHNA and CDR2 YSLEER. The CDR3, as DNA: TGCGCCAGCAGCCCCCGGGACAGCTATGGCTACACCTTC. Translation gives CASSPRDSYGYTF.

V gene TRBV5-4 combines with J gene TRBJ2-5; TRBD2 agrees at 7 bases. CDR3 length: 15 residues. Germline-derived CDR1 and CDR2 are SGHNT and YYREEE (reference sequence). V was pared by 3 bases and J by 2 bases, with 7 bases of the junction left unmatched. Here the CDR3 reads CASSSSALAQETQYF. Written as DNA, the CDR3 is TGTGCCAGCAGCTCCAGTGCACTAGCGCAAGAGACCCAGTACTTC.

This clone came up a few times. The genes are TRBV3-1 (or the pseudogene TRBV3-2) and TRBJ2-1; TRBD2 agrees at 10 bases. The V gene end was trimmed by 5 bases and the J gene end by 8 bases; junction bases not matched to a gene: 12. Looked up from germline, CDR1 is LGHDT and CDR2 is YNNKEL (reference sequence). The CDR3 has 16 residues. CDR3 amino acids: CASSSLAGAVGDEQFF. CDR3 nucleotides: TGTGCCAGCAGCTCTCTAGCGGGAGCGGTTGGCGATGAGCAGTTCTTC.